This TCR beta chain comes out of a study of cytomegalovirus exposure and HLA in healthy donors listed by TCRdb under 2017. General notes on the study: According to an earlier analysis of 587 of the donors, roughly 180 million T cells yielded 95 million to 140 million unique TCR beta sequences and about 300 Gb of sequence data. Using immunosequencing, the study profiled T cell repertoires from 500 to 800 subjects and related those repertoires to cytomegalovirus serostatus. Alongside the repertoire data, information on donor age, sex, ethnicity and CMV serostatus was compiled. The study was designed to test whether signatures of past pathogen exposure could be identified by cataloging public T cell receptors. High-throughput TCR immunosequencing, statistical association of individual TCRs with disease status, and machine learning were combined to predict cytomegalovirus infection status. An earlier analysis of 587 of the donors used high-throughput TCR beta sequencing to judge whether each TCR beta V gene segment behaved as functional or pseudogenic. In a later analysis, previously published TCR beta repertoires from about 640 donors were re-analyzed and high-resolution HLA genotyping was added so that TCR occurrence patterns could be studied. The genetic ancestry cluster associated with self-reported Caucasian donors included about 84% of the 398 genotyped donors. A separate validation cohort of 100 to 150 different subjects was used in addition to the approximately 610-subject first cohort. Among some 400 genotyped donors of the cohort, an average of about 220,000 unique TCR beta nucleotide sequences was sequenced per donor, of which about 18% were non-productive. The later analysis used no new phenotypic data to find candidate immune exposures, relying instead on TCR beta sequences and their occurrence across donors. A later genetic analysis took genome-wide SNP genotypes for about 55% of the roughly 670 donors and used that subset as a discovery cohort. Every discovery cohort repertoire had been produced on one sequencing platform. An early release that covered about 600 HLA-typed donors contained approximately 300 gigabases of sequencing data and 80 million or so unique TCR sequences. Because of strong linkage in the cohort, roughly five DR-DQ haplotypes were treated as single units for association and clustering. The number of donors typed differed by locus, with about 629-640 for A, B, C, DRB1 and DQB1, 522 for DQA1, 600 to 610 for DPA1, and approximately 470 for DPB1. Both class I and class II loci were covered by HLA typing, at four-digit resolution.

The cohort was made up of about 610 healthy bone marrow donors. Cohort members were all nominally healthy when sampled, although unrecorded immune exposures were likely present. The donor tested CMV seronegative, placing the donor among the 350 or so seronegative members of the cohort. Each donor provided a peripheral blood sample, and peripheral blood mononuclear cells were used for TCR beta sequencing. The Qiagen DNeasy Blood Extraction Kit was used to extract genomic DNA from the blood cell samples. Here is what the overall study found, with its caveats: The only immune exposure information available for the cohort was CMV serostatus. Correlated functional status among segregating V segments might reflect linkage disequilibrium, but an unknown experimental factor could not be ruled out. The classifier was reported to diagnose cytomegalovirus status with high specificity and sensitivity in both the original and validation cohorts. A later analysis found that most CMV-associated TCR beta chains appeared HLA-restricted, with HLA associations seemingly driven largely by CMV exposure. An association between a missense DCLRE1C variant and V-gene and J-gene trimming of TCR beta chains was found in a later genetic analysis and replicated in an independent cohort. A later analysis found that HLA-associated TCR beta chains were more clonally expanded and had lower generation probabilities than equally common non-associated chains. A later analysis reported that several top co-occurrence clusters appeared linked to parvovirus B19, influenza, CMV and Epstein-Barr virus. According to a later analysis, TCR association rates differed among HLA loci, with DRB1 alleles showing the most associated TCRs and HLA-C alleles showing the fewest. A total of roughly 160 TCR beta chains were listed by the study as associated with cytomegalovirus. A group of highly shared sequence variants was considered likely to be a technical artifact of the sequencing pipeline. In an earlier analysis of about 550 of the donors, most TCR beta V segments were observed in productive rearrangements about 87% or about 30% of the time, broadly matching IMGT annotations. Across donors, most TCR sequences were observed very rarely, whereas some public TCRs were present in many individuals. A few of the identified cytomegalovirus-associated TCR beta chains were confirmed in vitro to be specific for cytomegalovirus antigens. A further reported finding was that TCR beta sequences accurately predicted the HLA-A and HLA-B alleles for most subjects in the first cohort. Some IMGT-functional V segments, including TRBV6-2 and TRBV6-3, could not be told apart with the 87-base-pair reads, so those segments were excluded. HLA typing was unavailable for some donors at each locus, so association tests used only the typed subset. The presence/absence analyses assumed that sequencing depth was roughly uniform across donors, and that assumption may not be true. It was suggested by the authors that the approach could potentially be generalized to other disease states and immunological phenotypes. Assigning TCR associations to individual alleles was difficult when HLA alleles, especially DR and DQ, strongly co-occurred. Specific HLA alleles were associated with about 17,000 TCR beta sequences at a false discovery rate of 0.05 in a later analysis. Because counts were too low, 15 to 20 rarely observed V segments, including chromosome 9 orphons, were left out of the earlier analysis of 500 to 650 of the donors. In a later genetic analysis, fewer N-insertions in productive TCRs were reported among donors in an Asian-associated ancestry cluster than the roughly 710-donor mean. This cohort had only TCR beta chains sequenced, and the lack of alpha or paired-chain data limited which features could be detected.

To note about this clone: Its antigen has not been determined. Base qualities were left out, and no much larger clone turns up one base away.

A distance of 14 bases separates the germline ends of V and J, which lose 1 base and 0 bases respectively. Inclusive of the bounding cysteine and phenylalanine, the CDR3 is 17 residues long. This entry keeps only the CDR3 DNA: 51 bases, framed from base 1. The germline V gene sets CDR1 to SGHNT and CDR2 to YENEEA. Library creation used the immunoSEQ multiplex PCR assay. The multiplex PCR relied on a mix of 60 forward primers for TCR Vbeta segments and 13 reverse primers for TCR Jbeta segments. The CDR3 region of rearranged TCR beta genes was amplified from genomic DNA with a multiplex PCR assay. Amplified TCR beta libraries were sequenced as 87-base-pair reads on the Illumina HiSeq System. In the original analysis: Across the roughly 600 repertoires, a later analysis counted tens of millions of unique TCR beta chains, 9 million to 14 million of which were shared by at least two donors. Raw reads were error-corrected and collapsed into unique sequences with a nearest-neighbor algorithm that merged closely related sequences to remove PCR and sequencing errors. Alignment of CDR3 sequences to IMGT reference sequences was used to assign V, D and J gene segments. For a sequence to be retained, at least a six-nucleotide match to both a V gene segment and a J gene segment was required. A rearrangement counted as productive if the CDR3 had no stop codons and remained in frame with V and J, and every other rearrangement counted as non-productive. CDR3 was defined according to IMGT convention as the region running from the second conserved V-encoded cysteine to the conserved J-encoded phenylalanine. The earlier analysis of about 560 of the donors excluded any sequence lacking an unambiguous match to a single V gene segment. An earlier analysis of roughly 590 of the donors called V segments functional above 56.7% productive rearrangements and segregating when the between-donor standard deviation exceeded 5%. To diagnose cytomegalovirus status from the catalog of TCR beta chain sequences, a statistical classification framework was built. A later analysis assigned V and J genes by comparing TCR nucleotide sequences with IMGT/GENE-DB human TR gene sequences. The TCRdist pipeline was used in a later analysis to assign CDR3 sequences and most-parsimonious VDJ recombination scenarios. In a later analysis, each TCR beta chain was defined by its CDR3 amino acid sequence together with its V-gene family, and reads lacking a unique V-gene family were excluded. A later analysis removed several hundred highly shared, low-generation-probability nucleotide sequences to deal with suspected cross-contamination and a sequencing artifact. In a later analysis, a clonal expansion index for each public chain was calculated from normalized within-repertoire ranks of inferred template counts. Generation probabilities in a later analysis came from a VDJ recombination model fitted to out-of-frame rearrangements, and those results were checked against IGoR. Hypergeometric tests were used in a later analysis to score TCR-TCR, TCR-HLA and TCR-CMV co-occurrence, with a repertoire-size bias correction applied to the TCR pairs. False discovery rates were estimated in a later analysis by permuting HLA or CMV assignments 20 times. In a later analysis, co-occurring TCRs were grouped using DBSCAN, and TCRdist sequence similarity was added for clustering within HLA-allele-positive subsets. For co-occurrence clustering, repertoires with fewer than 30,000 or more than 120,000 public chains were excluded, along with several repertoires with anomalous nucleotide sharing. Here the immuneACCESS table is served through TCRdb, limited to in-frame sequences with V and J called. Missing clones are a known gap in these copies; in checked studies unresolved V genes cover under half, and the rest lacks a known reason. That table gives V, J and clone size, and the DNA gave D and trimming. The sample includes fewer than 250,000 clones, with about four fifths observed a single time. 0.9% to 1.2% of the sample belongs to the ten largest clones.

The origin of this receptor is a woman between 35 and 50 years old in good health and CMV-seronegative. The sequenced material came from PBMCs. Rearrangement joined TRBV11-3 to TRBJ2-3, and possibly TRBD2, on 6 matching bases. The nucleotide sequence is TGTGCCAGCAGCTTAGCCTTGGCGGGACCTAGCACAGATACGCAGTATTTT. Translated, this gives CASSLALAGPSTDTQYF.